These 5 T cell receptor beta chains were all obtained from the same sample, sequenced in a study of cytomegalovirus exposure and HLA in healthy donors. This PCR relied on a set of 60 Vbeta primers and 13 Jbeta primers. Sequenced by immunoSEQ multiplex PCR; TCRdb stores in-frame clones only, minus some. The sample has about 240,000 clones; around 81% are singletons. Specimen: PBMCs. The receptor source for this set is a woman aged 55-75 years in good health and CMV-seropositive.

The V call is TRBV10-2, the J call TRBJ1-1, with D unclear. Germline V gives CDR1 WSHSY, CDR2 SAAADI. This CDR3 comprises 14 residues. Trimming stripped 7 bases from V and 2 bases from J, with 14 bases between. The CDR3 spells CASTPGSTNTEAFF. DNA for the CDR3: TGCGCCAGCACTCCGGGGTCTACCAACACTGAAGCTTTCTTT.

The chain is built from TRBV27 and TRBJ2-7; 8 nucleotides agree with TRBD2. V was clipped by 7 bases and J by 4 bases; unmatched bases: 12. The V gene's germline CDR1 is MNHEY and CDR2 SMNVEV (reference sequence). The CDR3 totals 15 residues. Here the CDR3 DNA reads TGTGCCAGCACCCTAAGCGGGAGTATGCATTACGAGCAGTACTTC. It encodes CASTLSGSMHYEQYF.

The rearrangement uses TRBV5-1 and TRBJ2-2, with TRBD2 matching over 7 bases. V shed 7 bases, J shed 6 bases, and the junction held 6 bases outside the gene matches. This CDR3 comprises 13 residues. Germline values: CDR1 SGHRS, CDR2 YFSETQ. The CDR3 nucleotides read TGCGCCAGCCTACCCGGGGGGTCCGGGGAGCTGTTTTTT. It is translated as CASLPGGSGELFF.

This clone was counted between two and nine times. The rearrangement uses TRBV20-1 and TRBJ1-5; D perhaps matches TRBD1 (5 bases). CDR1 and CDR2 (germline): DFQATT, SNEGSKA (reference sequence). Trimming shortened V by 6 bases and J by 6 bases, and 9 bases separated the two germline ends. This CDR3 comprises 11 residues. As DNA, the CDR3 is TGCAGTGCCCGGGGGGGTCAGCCCCAGCATTTT. This encodes CSARGGQPQHF.

The CDR3 sequence is CASSLVWTSGGNEQFF. In DNA, the CDR3 is TGCGCCAGCAGCTTGGTTTGGACTAGCGGGGGGAATGAGCAGTTCTTC. The chain recombines TRBV5-1 with TRBJ2-1, with 14 bases aligning to TRBD2. The CDR3 spans 16 residues. After removal of 0 bases from V and 7 bases from J, the junction contained 3 bases not matched to a gene. CDR1 SGHRS and CDR2 YFSETQ come from the germline V gene. The variable domain in full, with the rest retrieved from reference TRBV5-1 and TRBJ2-1, is KAGVTQTPRYLIKTRGQQVTLSCSPISGHRSVSWYQQTPGQGLQFLFEYFSETQRNKGNFPGRFSGRQFSNSRSEMNVSTLELGDSALYLCASSLVWTSGGNEQFFGPGTRLTVL.